This entry features one T cell receptor beta chain sequence. Its antigen remains unknown. Synthesis of cDNA was accomplished via 5'RACE employing 10-nucleotide random UMIs. Each CDR3 protein is one row after TCRdb ran MiXCR on the 5' RACE reads. The repertoire holds about 22,000 distinct CDR3 sequences, under 11% seen once, with approximately 21% in the top ten. These data originate in a study of neurological immune-mediated disorders. Whole-study results and caveats: Private repertoires in all groups were suggested by the finding that expanded clones across subjects shared no CDR3 amino acid sequences. HTLV-1-associated myelopathy had the most TCR clonal expansion, and multiple sclerosis had the least, less than healthy controls.

V shed 5 bases, J shed 2 bases, and the junction held 7 bases outside the gene matches. The CDR3 totals 15 residues. Germline CDR1 DFQATT, CDR2 SNEGSKA (reference sequence). Unsorted libraries came from 2 million PBMCs stored at -80 °C. This sequence joins TRBV20-1 and TRBJ2-3; TRBD2 aligns across 10 bases. What was sequenced was PBMCs. The source is a woman aged 55-70 years with HTLV-1-associated myelopathy (HAM/TSP). The CDR3 region is CSAFSSGGVTDTQYF. DNA of the CDR3: TGCAGTGCTTTTTCTAGCGGGGGAGTCACAGATACGCAGTATTTT.